The 20 T cell receptor beta chains listed next were all sequenced from one sample in a study of Graves' ophthalmopathy and Graves' hyperthyroidism. RNA transcripts yielded amplified TCR beta CDR3 regions. Following a first-round RT-PCR that used HTBI primers, a second-round multiplex PCR was carried out. TCRdb called the multiplex PCR reads again in MiXCR, with one record for every CDR3 protein. The table records around 1,200,000 distinct CDR3 sequences, about 38% of them present only once. Source material: peripheral blood or thyroid tissue (not recorded which). The receptors were gathered from an adult man with Graves' hyperthyroidism.

As for this clonotype: This may be a read error, as it is one base from a much larger clone. J is TRBJ2-7 and V is TRBV9; no firm D call. Germline lookup yields CDR1 SGDLS and CDR2 YYNGEE. CDR3 length equals 14 residues. V was trimmed by 4 bases and J by 4 bases, leaving 15 bases between them. The CDR3 is CASSSRPERYEQYF. The CDR3 DNA reads TGTGCCAGCAGCTCAAGACCTGAACGATACGAGCAGTACTTC.

The genes are TRBV7-9 and TRBJ1-1, with 9 bases that match TRBD1. CDR1 and CDR2 (germline): SEHNR, FQNEAQ (reference sequence). The CDR3 contains 15 residues. The ends lost 5 bases at V and 0 bases at J; junction bases unmatched: 4. The CDR3 region has the DNA TGTGCCAGCAGCGGCGACAGGGGGGTGAACACTGAAGCTTTCTTT. Protein: CASSGDRGVNTEAFF.

This clonotype showed up many times. This chain links TRBV10-3 with TRBJ2-5; D assignment may be TRBD1 or TRBD2 (5 bases each). Germline V lookup: CDR1 ENHRY, CDR2 SYGVKD. CDR3 length: 15 amino acids. The V end was cut by 5 bases, the J end by 3 bases, with 16 bases between. The CDR3 spells CAISHNPMGEETQYF. CDR3 DNA sequence: TGTGCCATCAGTCATAACCCGATGGGGGAAGAGACCCAGTACTTC.

There are many counts of this clonotype. The chain carries TRBV19 and TRBJ2-5; 8 nucleotides agree with TRBD2. The CDR3 loop spans 14 amino acids. V gave up 6 bases and J gave up 5 bases; unmatched junction bases: 8. Per germline, CDR1 LNHDA and CDR2 SQIVND (reference sequence). The CDR3 nucleotides are TGTGCCAGTAGCGCGCGGGGGGCCGGGGAGACCCAGTACTTC. As protein: CASSARGAGETQYF. Using reference TRBV19 and TRBJ2-5 for the parts outside the CDR3, the full variable domain is DGGITQSPKYLFRKEGQNVTLSCEQNLNHDAMYWYRQDPGQGLRLIYYSQIVNDFQKGDIAEGYSVSREKKESFPLTVTSAQKNPTAFYLCASSARGAGETQYFGPGTRLLVL.

In its sample, this clonotype was seen many times. The V and J genes are TRBV7-6 and TRBJ2-5; D gene uncertain. CDR1 is SGHVS and CDR2 is FNYEAQ in the germline V gene. Deletions cut 1 base from V and 1 base from J, with 13 bases between. The CDR3 has 16 residues. CDR3 DNA: TGTGCCAGCAGCTTAGGATCCAGACGCGTCCAAGAGACCCAGTACTTC. Protein sequence: CASSLGSRRVQETQYF.

The chain recombines TRBV4-3 with TRBJ1-2; TRBD1 aligns across 7 bases. The V segment lost 0 bases and the J segment 7 bases; nucleotides outside the gene matches: 8. CDR1 is LGHNA and CDR2 is YSLEER in the germline V gene. This CDR3 has 15 amino acids. The CDR3 DNA is TGCGCCAGCAGCCAAGATGAAACAGGGGCCGGTGGCTACACCTTC. Translating gives CASSQDETGAGGYTF.

Ten or more counts support this clonotype. This chain joins TRBV20-1 and TRBJ2-7, with TRBD2 matching over 14 bases. V shed 1 base, J shed 11 bases, and the junction held 13 bases outside the gene matches. The CDR3 is made up of 16 amino acids. Germline assignment: CDR1 DFQATT and CDR2 SNEGSKA (reference sequence). In DNA form, the CDR3 reads TGCAGTGCTAGAGGGGCCGCGACTAGCGGGGGGGGACTAGAGTACTTC. Protein product: CSARGAATSGGGLEYF.

The chain couples TRBV7-9 to TRBJ1-2; no definite D call. The germline V and J ends were trimmed by 0 bases and 0 bases, with 11 bases remaining between them. The CDR3 runs to 16 residues. Germline V gene data show CDR1 as SEHNR and CDR2 as FQNEAQ (reference sequence). The CDR3 bases are TGTGCCAGCAGCTTAGCGTACCAGGATCCTAACTATGGCTACACCTTC. This sequence encodes CASSLAYQDPNYGYTF.

The sample holds a few counts of this clonotype. This sequence joins TRBV4-3 and TRBJ1-4; TRBD1 agrees at 8 bases. This CDR3 is 15 amino acids long. In germline, CDR1 is LGHNA, CDR2 YSLEER. After removal of 3 bases from V and 2 bases from J, the junction contained 2 bases not matched to a gene. CDR3 region: CASSQGTGTNEKLFF. CDR3 DNA: TGCGCCAGCAGCCAGGGGACAGGCACTAATGAAAAACTGTTTTTT.

As for this clonotype: A read error may be the cause here, since a much bigger clone is one base away. The J gene is TRBJ1-1, the V gene TRBV20-1, with 7 positions matching TRBD1. This CDR3 contains 13 residues. The V gene's germline CDR1 is DFQATT and CDR2 SNEGSKA (reference sequence). J gave up 4 bases and V 7 bases, and 9 bases lay outside the gene matches. The CDR3 DNA reads TGCAGTGTTGAGGACAGGAGGACCACTGAAGCTTTCTTT. Translated: CSVEDRRTTEAFF.

The chain is built from TRBV14 and TRBJ2-5, with TRBD2 identical over 11 bases. V lost 3 bases and J lost 9; bases outside the gene matches: 12. The CDR3 spans 16 residues. Germline-derived CDR1 and CDR2 are SGHDN and FVKESK. The DNA for the CDR3 is TGTGCCAGCAGCCATTGGGACCTTCTAGCGGGGGGTGCCCAGTACTTC. Protein product: CASSHWDLLAGGAQYF.

The chain is built from TRBV7-2 and TRBJ1-4, with TRBD1 as a possible D gene (5 bases). Trimming left V 5 bases short and J 10 bases short, with 14 bases between. This CDR3 comprises 13 residues. Germline values: CDR1 SGHTA, CDR2 FQGNSA. The DNA for the CDR3 is TGTGCCAGCAGCCGGTCGAGCGGGGGAAAACTGTTTTTT. Its translation is CASSRSSGGKLFF.

This clonotype has just a few counts. The chain joins TRBV12-3 or TRBV12-4 to TRBJ2-7, with TRBD1 identical over 8 bases. V dropped 4 bases and J dropped 6; count of bases not matched to a gene: 11. The length of the CDR3 is 15 residues. The CDR3 DNA follows: TGTGCCAGCAGTTCAAGACAGGGGTCAGGTTTCGAGCAGTACTTC. The encoded protein is CASSSRQGSGFEQYF.

The sample holds many counts of this clonotype. This chain joins TRBV10-3 and TRBJ1-3, with TRBD1 as a possible D gene (5 bases). This CDR3 region has 17 residues. The germline V and J ends were trimmed by 7 bases and 0 bases, with 19 bases remaining between them. The germline gives CDR1 ENHRY, CDR2 SYGVKD. CDR3 bases: TGTGCCATCAAAAATTCTCAGGGCCCCACCTCTGGAAACACCATATATTTT. Translating it yields CAIKNSQGPTSGNTIYF.

This clonotype was seen just once. A clone one base away is much larger, so this may be a read error. The chain uses TRBV12-3 or TRBV12-4 and TRBJ2-7; D unclear. This CDR3 has 13 amino acids. In DNA, the CDR3 is TGTGCCAGCAGTTTAACTGCCTCTAACGAGCAGCACTTC. This translates into CASSLTASNEQHF.

Comment on this clonotype: In this CDR3 the conserved last residue, phenylalanine or tryptophan, is missing, so a read error is likely. The limits of the CDR3 on the DNA are not certain, so only TCRdb's listed CDR3 is given. The rearrangement joins TRBV29-1 to TRBJ2-5; the table gives TRBD2 as D, unverified against the DNA. Ends included, the CDR3 has 14 residues. Germline CDR1 reads SQVTM; CDR2 reads ANQGSEA. CDR3 amino acids: CSVDAREYGYTFGS.

V and J are TRBV15 and TRBJ2-2; D not resolved. CDR1 and CDR2 from the germline V gene are LNHNV and YYDKDF (reference sequence). The CDR3 covers 14 residues. Trimming left V 3 bases short and J 6 bases short, with 11 bases between. Here the CDR3 reads CATSSYGMAGELFF. In DNA, the CDR3 is TGTGCCACCAGCAGTTACGGCATGGCCGGGGAGCTGTTTTTT.

The sample holds many counts of this clonotype. The V gene is TRBV29-1, the J gene TRBJ2-7; weak D call: TRBD1 (5 bases). Per germline, CDR1 SQVTM and CDR2 ANQGSEA. This CDR3 region has 14 residues. V lost 1 base and J 7 bases, leaving 17 bases between the germline ends. CDR3 loop: CSVEGPEGVGEQYF. The CDR3 DNA is TGCAGCGTTGAAGGGCCCGAAGGGGTAGGTGAGCAGTACTTC.

In its sample, this clonotype was seen many times. This chain connects TRBV2 to TRBJ1-6; TRBD1 might be the D (5 bases). In germline, CDR1 is SNHLY, CDR2 FYNNEI. The length of the CDR3 is 18 residues. Trimming removed 6 bases from V and 4 bases from J, with 22 bases in between. The chain's CDR3 is CASRGEQSPLGYNSPLHF. CDR3 nucleotide sequence: TGTGCCAGCAGGGGGGAACAATCCCCTCTGGGGTATAATTCACCCCTCCACTTT. The variable domain in full, with the rest retrieved from reference TRBV2 and TRBJ1-6, is EPEVTQTPSHQVTQMGQEVILRCVPISNHLYFYWYRQILGQKVEFLVSFYNNEISEKSEIFDDQFSVERPDGSNFTLKIRSTKLEDSAMYFCASRGEQSPLGYNSPLHFGNGTRLTVT.

The J gene is TRBJ2-7, the V gene TRBV10-2, with 9 bases identical to TRBD1. The CDR3 is 15 residues long. Germline trimming cut 5 bases from V and 3 bases from J; bases unmatched to any gene: 8. Per the germline V gene, CDR1 is WSHSY and CDR2 is SAAADI. The CDR3, as DNA: TGCGCCAGCAGTCCTGACAGGGGGAGTGGCTACGAGCAGTACTTC. Protein: CASSPDRGSGYEQYF.